The T cell receptor beta chain under discussion was sequenced for a study of glioma-infiltrating T cells after dendritic cell vaccination. For the study at large: Treatment, given 2003 to 2012, was autologous tumor lysate-pulsed dendritic cell vaccination.

Stated time point: after dendritic cell vaccination, including at tumor progression/relapse. Fresh-frozen tumor tissue and more than two years of survival data were available for all. The germline V gene encodes CDR1 MGHRA and CDR2 YSYEKL. V lost 0 bases, J lost 5 bases, and 14 bases lay in between. The CDR3 contains 16 residues. Method: immunoSEQ multiplex PCR; TCRdb's copy keeps in-frame clones and lacks some. The sample has about 25,000 clones, roughly 90% seen once. The receptor comes from a human donor with glioblastoma. This material consisted of blood, taken after dendritic cell vaccination. This chain uses TRBV4-1 with TRBJ1-5; tentative D call: TRBD1 (6 bases). This CDR3 reads CASSQDPWTVYQPQHF. In DNA, the CDR3 is TGCGCCAGCAGCCAAGACCCTTGGACAGTTTATCAGCCCCAGCATTTT.